This TCR gamma chain was identified in a study of γδ T cells in repeated Plasmodium falciparum infection. TCRdb re-called the multiplex PCR reads using CATT. The table records about 30,000 gamma-chain clones, over 1.3% of them present only once. Vgamma9/Vdelta2+ and Vdelta2-negative gammadelta T cells were flow-sorted from PBMC for bulk sequencing. To note about this clone: Its target is unknown. A much larger clone lies one base from this, so it may be a read error.

Trimming removed 0 bases from V and 6 bases from J; junction bases left unmatched: 11. Germline loops: CDR1 VTNTFY, CDR2 YDVSTARD (reference sequence). This CDR3 is 15 amino acids long. Notes on the study in general: Compared with Australian children, Malian Vdelta2-negative repertoires seemed more clonal, less diverse, less shared.

This TCR derives from a pool of human donors (malaria-infected and uninfected, not separated). The sequencing sample was made of gamma-delta T cells from blood. The chain recombines TRGV3 with TRGJ1 or TRGJ2. Written as DNA, the CDR3 is TGTGCCACCTGGGACAGGCCCGACAGTAGTTATAAGAAACTCTTT. This translates into CATWDRPDSSYKKLF.